This T cell receptor beta chain was recovered during a study of T cells in Graves' hyperthyroidism and ophthalmopathy. What was amplified from RNA transcripts were TCR beta CDR3 regions. In the first-round RT-PCR of the TCR CDR3, the HTBI primer set was used. TCRdb re-analysed the multiplex PCR reads in MiXCR, keeping a single row per CDR3 protein. The sample has about 600,000 distinct CDR3 sequences, more than 15% seen once. This clonotype was detected only a few times. This CDR3 comprises 15 residues. V gave up 3 bases and J gave up 3 bases; unmatched junction bases: 10. Germline V gives CDR1 SQVTM, CDR2 ANQGSEA.

The sequence was obtained from a woman in her 40s with Graves' ophthalmopathy. This chain links TRBV29-1 with TRBJ2-5, with 7 bases lining up with TRBD1. The sequencing sample was made of blood. CDR3 sequence (DNA): TGCAGCGTTGATAGGGACAGAACTAACAAAGAGACCCAGTACTTC. Translated: CSVDRDRTNKETQYF.